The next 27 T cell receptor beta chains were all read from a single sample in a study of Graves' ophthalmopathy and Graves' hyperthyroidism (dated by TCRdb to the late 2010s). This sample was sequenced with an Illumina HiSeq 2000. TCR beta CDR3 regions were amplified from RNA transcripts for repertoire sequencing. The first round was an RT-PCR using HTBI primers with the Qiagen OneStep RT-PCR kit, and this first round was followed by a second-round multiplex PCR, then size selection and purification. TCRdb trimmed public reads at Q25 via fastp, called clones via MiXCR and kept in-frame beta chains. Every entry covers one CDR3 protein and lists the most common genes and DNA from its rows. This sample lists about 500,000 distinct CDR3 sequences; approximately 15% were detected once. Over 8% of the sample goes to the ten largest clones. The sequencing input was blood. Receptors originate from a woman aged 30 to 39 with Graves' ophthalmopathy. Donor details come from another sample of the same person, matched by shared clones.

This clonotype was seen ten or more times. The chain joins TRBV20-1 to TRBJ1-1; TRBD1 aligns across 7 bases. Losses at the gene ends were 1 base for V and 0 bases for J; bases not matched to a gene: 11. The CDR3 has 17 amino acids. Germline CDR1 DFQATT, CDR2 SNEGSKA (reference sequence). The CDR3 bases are TGCAGTGCTAGAGGGGTGGTTACGGGACAGATGAACACTGAAGCTTTCTTT. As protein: CSARGVVTGQMNTEAFF.

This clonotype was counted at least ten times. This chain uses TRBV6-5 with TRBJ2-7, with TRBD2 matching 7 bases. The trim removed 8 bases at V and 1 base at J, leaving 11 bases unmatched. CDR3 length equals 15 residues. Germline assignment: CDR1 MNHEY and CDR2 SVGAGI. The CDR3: CASGNPGTTSYEQYF. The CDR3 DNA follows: TGTGCCAGCGGGAACCCCGGGACTACATCCTACGAGCAGTACTTC.

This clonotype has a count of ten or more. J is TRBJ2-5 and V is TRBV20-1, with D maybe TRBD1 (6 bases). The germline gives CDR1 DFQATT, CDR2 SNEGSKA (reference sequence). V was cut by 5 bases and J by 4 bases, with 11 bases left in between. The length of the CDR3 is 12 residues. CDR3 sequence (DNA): TGCAGTGCTTTCACAGGGTCAGAGACCCAGTACTTC. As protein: CSAFTGSETQYF.

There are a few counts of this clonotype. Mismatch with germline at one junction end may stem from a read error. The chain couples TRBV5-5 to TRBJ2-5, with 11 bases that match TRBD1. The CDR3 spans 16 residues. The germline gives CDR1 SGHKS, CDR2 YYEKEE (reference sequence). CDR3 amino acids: CASSLGGQGAWETKYF. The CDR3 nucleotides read TGTGCCAGCAGCTTGGGTGGACAGGGGGCTTGGGAGACCAAGTACTTC.

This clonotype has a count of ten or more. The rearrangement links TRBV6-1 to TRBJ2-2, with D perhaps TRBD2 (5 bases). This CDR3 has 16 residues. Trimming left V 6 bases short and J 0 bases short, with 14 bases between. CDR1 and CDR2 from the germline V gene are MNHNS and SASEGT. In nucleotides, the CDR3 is TGTGCCAGCAGCTTCCTAGCCGGAGCGAACACCGGGGAGCTGTTTTTT. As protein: CASSFLAGANTGELFF.

This chain's CDR3 is CASIRQGGLGQPQHF. The CDR3, as DNA: TGTGCCAGCATTAGACAGGGGGGGTTGGGACAGCCCCAGCATTTT. The chain joins TRBV12-3 or TRBV12-4 to TRBJ1-5; TRBD1 aligns across 9 bases. The trim removed 7 bases at V and 7 bases at J, leaving 11 bases unmatched. The CDR3 totals 15 residues.

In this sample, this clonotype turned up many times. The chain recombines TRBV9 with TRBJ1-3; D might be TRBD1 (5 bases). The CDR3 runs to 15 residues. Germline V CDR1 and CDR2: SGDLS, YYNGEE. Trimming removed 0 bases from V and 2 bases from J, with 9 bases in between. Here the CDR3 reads CASSVAGVPGNTIYF. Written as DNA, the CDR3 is TGTGCCAGCAGCGTAGCGGGGGTTCCTGGAAACACCATATATTTT.

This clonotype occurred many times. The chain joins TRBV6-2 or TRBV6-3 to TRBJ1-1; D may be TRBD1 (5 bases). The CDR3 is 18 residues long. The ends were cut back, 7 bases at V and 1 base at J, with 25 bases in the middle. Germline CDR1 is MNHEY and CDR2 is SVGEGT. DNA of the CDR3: TGTGCCAGCACAAAGGGAGGGGTATTTGCTTCAACGAACACTGAAGCTTTCTTT. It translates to CASTKGGVFASTNTEAFF.

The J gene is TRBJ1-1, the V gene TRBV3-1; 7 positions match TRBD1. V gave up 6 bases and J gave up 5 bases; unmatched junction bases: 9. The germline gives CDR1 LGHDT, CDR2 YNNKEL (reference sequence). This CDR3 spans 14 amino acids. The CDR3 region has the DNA TGTGCCAGCAGTCTGAAGGGGGCAGGGACTGAAGCTTTCTTT. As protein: CASSLKGAGTEAFF.

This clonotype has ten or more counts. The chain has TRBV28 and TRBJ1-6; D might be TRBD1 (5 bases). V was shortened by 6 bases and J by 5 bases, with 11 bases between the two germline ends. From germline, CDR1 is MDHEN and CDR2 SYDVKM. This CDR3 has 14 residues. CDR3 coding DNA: TGTGCCAGCAGCACGACAGCCGATAATTCACCCCTCCACTTT. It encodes CASSTTADNSPLHF.

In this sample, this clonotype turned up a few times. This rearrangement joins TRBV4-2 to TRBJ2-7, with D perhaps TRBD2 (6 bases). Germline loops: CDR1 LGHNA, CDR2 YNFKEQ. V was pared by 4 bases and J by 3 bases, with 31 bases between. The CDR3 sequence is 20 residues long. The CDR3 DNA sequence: TGTGCCAGCAGCCGAAATAGCCGCCGGGTTGGGGGAGGCTTTATCTACGAGCAGTACTTC. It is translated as CASSRNSRRVGGGFIYEQYF.

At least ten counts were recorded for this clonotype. CDR3 region: CASSPPRRAKNIQYF. CDR3 DNA sequence: TGTGCCAGCAGCCCCCCGCGTCGGGCCAAAAACATTCAGTACTTC. This chain links TRBV7-9 with TRBJ2-4; D ambiguous. From germline, CDR1 is SEHNR and CDR2 FQNEAQ (reference sequence). The CDR3 contains 15 residues. The V and J ends lost 5 bases and 1 base respectively, with 12 bases between them.

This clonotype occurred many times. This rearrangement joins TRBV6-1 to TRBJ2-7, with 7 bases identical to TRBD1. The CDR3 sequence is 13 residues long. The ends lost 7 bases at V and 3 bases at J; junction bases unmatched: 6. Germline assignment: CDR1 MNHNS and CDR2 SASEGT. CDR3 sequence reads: CASKRDSGYEQYF. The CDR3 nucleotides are TGTGCCAGCAAACGGGACAGCGGCTACGAGCAGTACTTC.

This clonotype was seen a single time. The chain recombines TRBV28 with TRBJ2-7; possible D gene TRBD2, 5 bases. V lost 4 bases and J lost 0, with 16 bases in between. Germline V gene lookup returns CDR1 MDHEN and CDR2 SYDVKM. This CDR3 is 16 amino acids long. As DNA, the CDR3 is TGTGCCAGCAGTTCCCCCGGCGGGTCGAGCTCCTACGAGCAGTACTTC. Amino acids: CASSSPGGSSSYEQYF.

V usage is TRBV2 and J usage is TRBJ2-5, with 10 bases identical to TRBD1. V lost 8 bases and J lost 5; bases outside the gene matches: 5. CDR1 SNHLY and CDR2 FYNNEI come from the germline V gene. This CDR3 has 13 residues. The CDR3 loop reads CASGGTGDETQYF. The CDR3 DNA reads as TGTGCCAGCGGAGGGACAGGGGACGAGACCCAGTACTTC.

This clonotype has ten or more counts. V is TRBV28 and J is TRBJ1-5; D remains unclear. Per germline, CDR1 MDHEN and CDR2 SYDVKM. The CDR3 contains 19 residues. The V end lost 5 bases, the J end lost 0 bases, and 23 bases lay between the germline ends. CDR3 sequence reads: CASSPVTTGVLHSNQPQHF. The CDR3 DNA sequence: TGTGCCAGCAGTCCTGTTACTACCGGGGTCCTTCATAGCAATCAGCCCCAGCATTTT.

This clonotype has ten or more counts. DNA for the CDR3: TGTGCCAGCAGCTTAGAACTAGCGGGGGACTACGAGCAGTACTTC. This gives the protein CASSLELAGDYEQYF. The chain uses TRBV7-3 and TRBJ2-7, with 11 bases fitting TRBD2. Trimming took 2 bases from V and 3 from J; bases not matched to a gene: 3. The CDR3 extends over 15 amino acids. Germline lookup yields CDR1 SGHTA and CDR2 FQGTGA.

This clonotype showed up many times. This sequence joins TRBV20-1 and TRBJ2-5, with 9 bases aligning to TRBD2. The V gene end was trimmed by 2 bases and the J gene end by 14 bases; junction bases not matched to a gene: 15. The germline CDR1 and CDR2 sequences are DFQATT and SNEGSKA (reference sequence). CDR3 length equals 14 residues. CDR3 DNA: TGCAGTGCTAGACCAACTAGCGGGCACGTTCCTCTTTACTTC. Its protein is CSARPTSGHVPLYF.

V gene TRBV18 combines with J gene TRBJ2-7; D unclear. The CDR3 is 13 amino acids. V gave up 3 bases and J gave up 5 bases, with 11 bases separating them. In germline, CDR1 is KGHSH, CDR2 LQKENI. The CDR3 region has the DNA TGTGCCAGCTCACCGGACGTGGCCGACGAGCAGTACTTC. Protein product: CASSPDVADEQYF.

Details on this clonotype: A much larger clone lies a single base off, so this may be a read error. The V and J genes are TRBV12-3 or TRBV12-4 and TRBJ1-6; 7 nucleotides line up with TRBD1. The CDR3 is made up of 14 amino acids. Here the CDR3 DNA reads TGTGCCAGCAGCCTCCGGGACAGTAATTCACCCCTCCGCTTT. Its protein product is CASSLRDSNSPLRF.

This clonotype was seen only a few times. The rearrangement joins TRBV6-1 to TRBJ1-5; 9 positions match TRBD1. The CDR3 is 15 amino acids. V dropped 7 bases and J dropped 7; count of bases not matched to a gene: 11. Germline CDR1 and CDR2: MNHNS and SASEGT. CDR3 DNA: TGTGCCAGCAAAGCGGGACAGGGAGGAGGGCAGCCCCAGCATTTT. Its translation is CASKAGQGGGQPQHF.

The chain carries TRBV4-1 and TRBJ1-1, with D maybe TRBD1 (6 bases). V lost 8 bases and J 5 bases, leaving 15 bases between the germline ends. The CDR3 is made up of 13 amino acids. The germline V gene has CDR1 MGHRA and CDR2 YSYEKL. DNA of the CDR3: TGCGCCAGCGCTTATCGGCAGGGGACTGAAGCTTTCTTT. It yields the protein CASAYRQGTEAFF.

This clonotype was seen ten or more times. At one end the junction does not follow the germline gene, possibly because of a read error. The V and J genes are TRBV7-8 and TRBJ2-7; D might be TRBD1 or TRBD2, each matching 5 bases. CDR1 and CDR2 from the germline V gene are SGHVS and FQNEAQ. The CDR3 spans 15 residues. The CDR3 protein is CASSAQPREGRVGDF. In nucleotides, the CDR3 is TGTGCCAGCAGCGCCCAGCCAAGAGAGGGTCGGGTGGGGGACTTC.

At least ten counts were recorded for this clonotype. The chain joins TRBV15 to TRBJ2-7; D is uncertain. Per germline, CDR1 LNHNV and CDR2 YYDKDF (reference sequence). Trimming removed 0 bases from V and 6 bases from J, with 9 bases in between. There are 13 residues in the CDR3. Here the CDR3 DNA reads TGTGCCACCAGCAGAGAATTACAGTTCGAGCAGTACTTC. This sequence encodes CATSRELQFEQYF.

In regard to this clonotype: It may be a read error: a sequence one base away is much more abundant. The CDR3 bases are TGTGCCAATTCTCACAGGGCACTGGAAGCTTTCTTT. Amino acid sequence: CANSHRALEAFF. The chain joins TRBV19 to TRBJ1-1, with D tentatively TRBD1 (6 bases). Germline-derived CDR1 and CDR2 are LNHDA and SQIVND (reference sequence). The CDR3 spans 12 residues. Trimming took off 10 bases at V and 8 bases at J, with 17 bases between the two ends.

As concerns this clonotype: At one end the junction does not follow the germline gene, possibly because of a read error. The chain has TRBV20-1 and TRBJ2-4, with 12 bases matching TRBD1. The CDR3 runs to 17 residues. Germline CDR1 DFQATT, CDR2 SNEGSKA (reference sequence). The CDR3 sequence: CSANSRDRGLAKNIKYF. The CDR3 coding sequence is TGCAGTGCTAATTCCCGGGACAGGGGGCTAGCCAAAAACATTAAGTACTTC.

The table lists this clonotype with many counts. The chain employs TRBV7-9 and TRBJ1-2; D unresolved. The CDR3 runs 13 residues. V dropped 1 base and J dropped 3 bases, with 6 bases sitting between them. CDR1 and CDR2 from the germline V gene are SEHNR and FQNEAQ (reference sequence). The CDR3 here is CASSLDVDYGYTF. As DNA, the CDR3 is TGTGCCAGCAGCTTAGACGTAGACTATGGCTACACCTTC.